One sample yielded the 9 T cell receptor beta chains listed below, sequenced in a study of blood T cells in healthy people across ages. The use of a sample-barcoded 5' primer and a J-beta primer mix characterized a second PCR of roughly 6 to 11 cycles. TCRdb fed the 5' RACE reads into MiXCR, producing one record per CDR3 protein. The sample includes about 800,000 distinct CDR3 sequences, about 45% of them seen just once. Material for sequencing was blood. Source of these receptors: a man older than 75 in good health.

The chain is built from TRBV9 and TRBJ2-3, with 11 bases matching TRBD2. V dropped 2 bases and J dropped 6; count of bases not matched to a gene: 2. This CDR3 is 14 amino acids long. Germline CDR1 SGDLS, CDR2 YYNGEE. In DNA form, the CDR3 reads TGTGCCAGCAGCGTGACTAGCGGGAAGGATACGCAGTATTTT. This gives the protein CASSVTSGKDTQYF.

The chain combines TRBV4-2 with TRBJ2-3, with D maybe TRBD2 (6 bases). CDR1 and CDR2 from the germline V gene are LGHNA and YNFKEQ. The V end lost 1 base, the J end lost 7 bases, and 15 bases lay between the germline ends. There are 15 residues in the CDR3. The CDR3 region is CASSQVPDSGYTQYF. The CDR3 DNA is TGTGCCAGCAGCCAAGTTCCCGATAGCGGTTATACGCAGTATTTT.

The rearrangement joins TRBV30 to TRBJ2-3, with D tentatively TRBD1 (6 bases). The germline gives CDR1 GTSNPN, CDR2 SVGIG (reference sequence). This CDR3 is built from 14 residues. Deletions cut 5 bases from V and 0 bases from J, with 12 bases between. The CDR3 DNA is TGTGCCTGGTCGGACAGCCCTAGCACAGATACGCAGTATTTT. Translated, it gives CAWSDSPSTDTQYF.

J is TRBJ1-2 and V is TRBV20-1, with TRBD1 matching 8 bases. CDR3 length: 14 amino acids. V gave up 1 base and J gave up 4 bases; unmatched junction bases: 5. Germline loops: CDR1 DFQATT, CDR2 SNEGSKA (reference sequence). CDR3 in amino acids: CSARVWTGPYGYTF. As DNA, the CDR3 is TGCAGTGCTAGAGTCTGGACAGGGCCCTATGGCTACACCTTC.

This clonotype appeared a few times. The chain recombines TRBV3-1 with TRBJ2-7; 7 nucleotides align to TRBD2. V lost 3 bases, J lost 4 bases, and 9 bases stayed unmatched. The germline gives CDR1 LGHDT, CDR2 YNNKEL (reference sequence). The CDR3 spans 15 residues. CDR3 DNA: TGTGCCAGCAGCCATGGGCTAGCGGAGACTTACGAGCAGTACTTC. Residues: CASSHGLAETYEQYF.

The J gene is TRBJ2-3, the V gene TRBV24-1; TRBD2 matches 8 bases. The V gene end was trimmed by 4 bases and the J gene end by 1 base; junction bases not matched to a gene: 9. The CDR3 is 17 residues long. In germline, CDR1 is KGHDR, CDR2 SFDVKD. The CDR3 here is CATSELTSGRGTDTQYF. The CDR3 coding sequence is TGTGCCACCAGTGAACTTACTAGCGGCCGAGGCACAGATACGCAGTATTTT.

This clonotype turned up a few times. The CDR3 region has the DNA TGTGCCAGCAGTGCCTCCGGGACTAGCGGGAGAAATGAGCAGTTCTTC. Translation gives CASSASGTSGRNEQFF. This rearrangement joins TRBV12-3 or TRBV12-4 to TRBJ2-1, with 14 nucleotides matching TRBD2. The CDR3 has 16 residues. The V gene end was trimmed by 5 bases and the J gene end by 7 bases; junction bases not matched to a gene: 7.

This clonotype was seen many times. The chain uses TRBV5-1 and TRBJ1-5; D perhaps matches TRBD1 (6 bases). Germline V gene data show CDR1 as SGHRS and CDR2 as YFSETQ. Trimming pared 3 bases from V and 7 bases from J, leaving 14 bases between. CDR3 length: 14 residues. The CDR3 DNA is TGCGCCAGCAGCTCAGGGGCAGAGGGGCAGCCCCAGCATTTT. Encoded protein: CASSSGAEGQPQHF.

This clonotype has more than one count but fewer than ten. The rearrangement joins TRBV20-1 to TRBJ2-1; D remains unclear. Germline CDR1 and CDR2: DFQATT and SNEGSKA (reference sequence). V was pared by 6 bases and J by 4 bases, with 16 bases between. CDR3 length equals 14 residues. The CDR3 is CSADPRRGYNEQFF. CDR3 DNA sequence: TGCAGTGCAGATCCCCGGCGAGGATACAATGAGCAGTTCTTC.